This TCR beta chain was recorded in a study of CD8 T cells in Susac syndrome. Random hexamers were used to reverse transcribe the RNA input (about 0.5 to 1 ug). Using its own MiXCR run on the immunoSEQ multiplex PCR reads, TCRdb lists one record per CDR3 protein. This repertoire shows about 130,000 distinct CDR3 sequences, just under 95% found once; its top ten account for more than 0.15%. The sample comprised CD8+ T cells from PBMCs. The clonotype comes from a human donor with Susac syndrome.

CDR3 DNA: TGCGCCAGCAGCGCCGACAGGGCACAAGAGACCCAGTACTTC. This sequence encodes CASSADRAQETQYF. V is TRBV10-2 and J is TRBJ2-5, with 7 positions matching TRBD1. Looked up from germline, CDR1 is WSHSY and CDR2 is SAAADI. V lost 6 bases to trimming and J lost 2 bases; unmatched junction nucleotides: 6. The CDR3 sequence is 14 residues long.